The 5 T cell receptor beta chains below come from one sample, sequenced in a study of technical replicates of blood from a handful of donors. This table comes from immunoSEQ multiplex PCR, and its TCRdb copy is limited to in-frame clones, with some not included. The sample lists under 80,000 clones; around nine tenths were seen once. Material: PBMCs. The receptors here all came from a human donor in good health. Some clones in this sample may be carry-over from other donors' samples.

This clone was observed a single time. The chain has TRBV30 and TRBJ2-3; possibly TRBD2 for D (6 bases). This CDR3 has 13 residues. Trimming shortened V by 2 bases and J by 0 bases, and 6 bases separated the two germline ends. Germline values: CDR1 GTSNPN, CDR2 SVGIG (reference sequence). DNA for the CDR3: TGTGCCTGGAGTAGCGGGAGCACAGATACGCAGTATTTT. Translating gives CAWSSGSTDTQYF. Drawing the rest from reference TRBV30 and TRBJ2-3, the complete variable domain is SQTIHQWPATLVQPVGSPLSLECTVEGTSNPNLYWYRQAAGRGLQLLFYSVGIGQISSEVPQNLSASRPQDRQFILSSKKLLLSDSGFYLCAWSSGSTDTQYFGPGTRLTVL.

The rearrangement links TRBV6-6 to TRBJ2-2; 9 bases fit TRBD1. Trimming at V came to 7 bases and at J to 7 bases, leaving 10 bases not matched to a gene. Germline lookup yields CDR1 MNHNY and CDR2 SVGAGI (reference sequence). This CDR3 has 15 amino acids. Here the CDR3 DNA reads TGTGCCAGCACCCTGGGACAGGGAGGGAGCGGGGAGCTGTTTTTT. The encoded protein is CASTLGQGGSGELFF.

J is TRBJ2-6 and V is TRBV7-2; D may be TRBD1 (5 bases). V was cut by 5 bases and J by 2 bases, with 16 bases left in between. This CDR3 comprises 17 residues. The germline CDR1 and CDR2 sequences are SGHTA and FQGNSA. DNA of the CDR3: TGTGCCAGCAGCCGACGCAGGGATTTGGCTGGGGCCAACGTCCTGACTTTC. This gives the protein CASSRRRDLAGANVLTF.

The V call is TRBV5-1, the J call TRBJ2-6, with 9 bases identical to TRBD1. V gave up 1 base and J gave up 3 bases; unmatched junction bases: 14. Germline CDR1 is SGHRS and CDR2 is YFSETQ. The CDR3 sequence is 20 residues long. In nucleotides, the CDR3 is TGCGCCAGCAGCTTGAATTCCCGGACAGGGGTTTCTGGTGGGGCCAACGTCCTGACTTTC. Protein sequence: CASSLNSRTGVSGGANVLTF.

The rearrangement joins TRBV5-6 to TRBJ2-3, with 7 bases matching TRBD1. CDR3 length: 15 amino acids. Losses at the gene ends were 0 bases for V and 1 base for J; bases not matched to a gene: 2. The germline CDR1 and CDR2 sequences are SGHDT and YYEEEE. The chain's CDR3 is CASSLGQGGTDTQYF. DNA for the CDR3: TGTGCCAGCAGCTTGGGGCAGGGGGGCACAGATACGCAGTATTTT.